The T cell receptor (beta chain) under discussion was sequenced for a study of blood T cell repertoires in COVID-19. Germline V gene data show CDR1 as SGHDT and CDR2 as YYEEEE. The CDR3 has 18 residues. Trimming at V came to 2 bases and at J to 1 base, leaving 15 bases not matched to a gene. Generated by immunoSEQ multiplex PCR, the TCRdb table keeps only in-frame clones and is missing some. This sample carries around 230,000 clones, 65% to 90% of them seen once, and the ten largest clones take about 5.1%. What was sequenced was peripheral blood. The source is a man in his forties or fifties with COVID-19, enrolled during active disease. The J gene is TRBJ2-7, the V gene TRBV5-6; the match to TRBD1 covers 7 bases. CDR3 sequence: CASSFGVAGGGYSYEQYF. Here the CDR3 DNA reads TGTGCCAGCAGCTTTGGTGTCGCAGGGGGTGGTTATTCCTACGAGCAGTACTTC.